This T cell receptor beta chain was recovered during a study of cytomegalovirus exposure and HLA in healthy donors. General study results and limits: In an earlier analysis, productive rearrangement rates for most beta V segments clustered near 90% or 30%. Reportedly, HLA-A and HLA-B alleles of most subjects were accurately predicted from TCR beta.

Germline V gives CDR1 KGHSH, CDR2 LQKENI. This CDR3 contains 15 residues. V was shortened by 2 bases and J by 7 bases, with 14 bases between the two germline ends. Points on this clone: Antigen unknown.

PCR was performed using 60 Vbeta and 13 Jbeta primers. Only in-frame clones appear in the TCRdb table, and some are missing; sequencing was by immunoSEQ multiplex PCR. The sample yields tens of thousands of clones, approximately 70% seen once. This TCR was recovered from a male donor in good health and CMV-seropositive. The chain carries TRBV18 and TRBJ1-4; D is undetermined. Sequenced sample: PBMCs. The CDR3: CASSPMNSPGEKLFF. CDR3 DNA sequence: TGTGCCAGCTCACCAATGAATTCCCCCGGTGAAAAACTGTTTTTT.